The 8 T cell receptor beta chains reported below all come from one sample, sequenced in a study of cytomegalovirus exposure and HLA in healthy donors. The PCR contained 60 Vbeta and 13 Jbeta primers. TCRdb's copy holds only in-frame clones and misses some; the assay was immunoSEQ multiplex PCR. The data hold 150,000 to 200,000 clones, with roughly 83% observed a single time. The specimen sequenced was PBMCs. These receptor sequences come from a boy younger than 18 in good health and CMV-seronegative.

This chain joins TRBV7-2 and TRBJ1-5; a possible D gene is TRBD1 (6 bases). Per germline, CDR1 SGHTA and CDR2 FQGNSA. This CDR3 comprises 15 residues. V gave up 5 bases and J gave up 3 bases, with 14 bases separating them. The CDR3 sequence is CASSIGTFPNQPQHF. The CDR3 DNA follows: TGTGCCAGCAGCATCGGGACATTCCCCAATCAGCCCCAGCATTTT.

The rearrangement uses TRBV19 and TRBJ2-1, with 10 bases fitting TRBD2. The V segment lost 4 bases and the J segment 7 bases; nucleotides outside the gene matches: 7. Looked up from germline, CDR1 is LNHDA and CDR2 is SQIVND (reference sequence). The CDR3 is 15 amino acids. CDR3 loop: CASSTYGLADNEQFF. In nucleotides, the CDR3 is TGTGCCAGTAGTACCTATGGACTAGCGGATAATGAGCAGTTCTTC.

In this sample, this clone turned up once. CDR3 sequence: CASSSRLNTEAFF. The DNA for the CDR3 is TGTGCCAGCAGCTCTAGGTTGAACACTGAAGCTTTCTTT. The rearrangement joins TRBV7-3 to TRBJ1-1; D is uncertain. Germline CDR1 reads SGHTA; CDR2 reads FQGTGA. The V and J ends lost 4 bases and 0 bases respectively, with 6 bases between them. The length of the CDR3 is 13 residues.

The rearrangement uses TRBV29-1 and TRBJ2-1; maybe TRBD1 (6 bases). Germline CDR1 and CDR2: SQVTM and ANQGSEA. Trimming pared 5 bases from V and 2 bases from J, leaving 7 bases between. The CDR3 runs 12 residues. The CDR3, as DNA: TGCAGCGTTAGACAGGCCTACAATGAGCAGTTCTTC. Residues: CSVRQAYNEQFF.

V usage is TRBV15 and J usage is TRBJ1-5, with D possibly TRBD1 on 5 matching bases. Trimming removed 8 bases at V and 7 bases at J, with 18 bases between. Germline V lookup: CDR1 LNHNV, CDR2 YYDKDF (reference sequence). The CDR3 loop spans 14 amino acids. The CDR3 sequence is CATSAGGEAQPQHF. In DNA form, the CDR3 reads TGTGCCACCTCGGCGGGGGGTGAGGCCCAGCCCCAGCATTTT.

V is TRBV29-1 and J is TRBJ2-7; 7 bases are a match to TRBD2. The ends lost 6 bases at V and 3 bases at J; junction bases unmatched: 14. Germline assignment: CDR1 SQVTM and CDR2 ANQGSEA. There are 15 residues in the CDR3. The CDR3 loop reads CSVRTLGGEGYEQYF. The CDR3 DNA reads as TGCAGCGTCCGCACCCTGGGGGGGGAGGGCTACGAGCAGTACTTC.

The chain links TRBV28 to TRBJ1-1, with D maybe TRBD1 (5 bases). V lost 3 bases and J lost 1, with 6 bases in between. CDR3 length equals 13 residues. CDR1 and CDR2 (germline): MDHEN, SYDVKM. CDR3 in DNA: TGTGCCAGCAGTTTGACAGCGAACACTGAAGCTTTCTTT. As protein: CASSLTANTEAFF.

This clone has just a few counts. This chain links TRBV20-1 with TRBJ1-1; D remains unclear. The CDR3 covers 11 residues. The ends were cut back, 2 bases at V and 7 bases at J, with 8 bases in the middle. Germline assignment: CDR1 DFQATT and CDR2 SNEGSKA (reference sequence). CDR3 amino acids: CSARYQLEAFF. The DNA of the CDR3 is TGCAGTGCTAGATACCAACTTGAAGCTTTCTTT.